This TCR beta chain comes out of a study of T cell changes during pregnancy in multiple sclerosis (dated by TCRdb to the late 2010s). About the full investigation: The study looked at changes in the T cell repertoire across pregnancy in women with multiple sclerosis.

The CDR3 numbers 15 residues from cysteine through phenylalanine. The kept DNA is CDR3 alone, 45 bases in frame from the first base. From V the trimming removes 2 bases and from J it removes 10 bases, while the gene matches leave 8 bases of the junction unaccounted for. CDR1 and CDR2 were assigned from the germline V gene as SNHLY and FYNNEI. The method was the immunoSEQ multiplex PCR assay. As stored in TCRdb, this immuneACCESS dataset retains in-frame rearrangements with V and J assigned. A fraction of the clones does not appear; measured against another copy, unresolved V genes explain less than half of the discrepancy, and the remainder lacks a known reason. The sample yields some 59,000 clones; roughly 87% were counted once. Approximately 6.6% of the sample is held by the ten biggest clonotypes. On this clone: Its specific antigen is unknown. Nothing much larger sits one base from this clone, and base qualities are not available.

The source was peripheral blood, collected in the third trimester of pregnancy. The sequence was collected from a female donor in good health, enrolled as a control in a pregnancy study. The receptor chain draws on TRBV2 and TRBJ2-4; a stretch of 10 junction bases matches TRBD1. The DNA sequence is given as TGTGCCAGCAGTGAACGGGACAGGGGCCAACGGATTCAGTACTTC. Its product reads: CASSERDRGQRIQYF.